The source of this T cell receptor beta chain is a study of shared clonotypes between healthy human individuals. Clones were read by immunoSEQ multiplex PCR, and TCRdb kept only the in-frame ones, dropping some. Among nearly 600,000 clones listed, 95% to 96% were seen once. Germline CDR1 is SGHAT and CDR2 is FQNNGV. Trimming took off 0 bases at V and 6 bases at J, with 17 bases between the two ends. The CDR3 runs to 16 residues. Comments on this clone: The antigen remains unidentified.

Study-level findings and limits: Genetic and exposure-history diversity was limited by the few donors.

Naive CD8 cells, CD45RO-negative and positively selected for CCR7, excluded terminally differentiated effector memory CD45RA+ cells. All donors were Caucasian adults living in Nashville, Tennessee. J is TRBJ1-1 and V is TRBV11-2, with unresolved D. The sample was naive CD8+ T cells sorted from blood. The clonotype comes from a woman aged 25 to 39 in good health. Written as DNA, the CDR3 is TGTGCCAGCAGCTTAGATCTAGGGAGGACGCTCGCTGAAGCTTTCTTT. Translated, it gives CASSLDLGRTLAEAFF.